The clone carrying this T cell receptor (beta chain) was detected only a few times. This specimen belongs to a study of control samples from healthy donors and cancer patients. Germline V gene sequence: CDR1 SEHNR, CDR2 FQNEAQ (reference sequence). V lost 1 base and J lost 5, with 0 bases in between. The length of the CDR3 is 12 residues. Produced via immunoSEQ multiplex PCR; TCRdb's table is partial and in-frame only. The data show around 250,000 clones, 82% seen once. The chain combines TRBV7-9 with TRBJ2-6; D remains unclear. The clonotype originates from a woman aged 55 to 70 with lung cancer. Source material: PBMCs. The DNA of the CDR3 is TGTGCCAGCAGCTTAGGGGCCAACGTCCTGACTTTC. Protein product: CASSLGANVLTF.